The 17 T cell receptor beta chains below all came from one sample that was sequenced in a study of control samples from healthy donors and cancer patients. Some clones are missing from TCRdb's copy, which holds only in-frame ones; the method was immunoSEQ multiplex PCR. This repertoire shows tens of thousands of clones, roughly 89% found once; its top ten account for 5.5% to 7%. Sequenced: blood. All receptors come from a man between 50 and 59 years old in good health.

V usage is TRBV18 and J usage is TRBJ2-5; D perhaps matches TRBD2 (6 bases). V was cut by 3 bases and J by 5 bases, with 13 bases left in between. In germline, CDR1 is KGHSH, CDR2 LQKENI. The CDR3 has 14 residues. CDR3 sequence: CASSPRRGRETQYF. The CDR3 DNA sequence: TGTGCCAGCTCACCTCGGCGGGGCCGCGAGACCCAGTACTTC.

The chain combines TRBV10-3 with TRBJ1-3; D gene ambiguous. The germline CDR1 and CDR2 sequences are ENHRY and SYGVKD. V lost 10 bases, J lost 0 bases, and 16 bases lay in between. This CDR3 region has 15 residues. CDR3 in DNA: TGTGCCACTCAGAACGGAGGCGTCTCTGGAAACACCATATATTTT. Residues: CATQNGGVSGNTIYF.

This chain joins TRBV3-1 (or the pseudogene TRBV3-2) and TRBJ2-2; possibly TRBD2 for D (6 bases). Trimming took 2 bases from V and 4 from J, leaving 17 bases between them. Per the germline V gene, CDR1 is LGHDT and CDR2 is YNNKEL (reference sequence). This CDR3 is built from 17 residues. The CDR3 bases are TGTGCCAGCAGCCAATGGGGCCGGCTAGCGATCACCGGGGAGCTGTTTTTT. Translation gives CASSQWGRLAITGELFF.

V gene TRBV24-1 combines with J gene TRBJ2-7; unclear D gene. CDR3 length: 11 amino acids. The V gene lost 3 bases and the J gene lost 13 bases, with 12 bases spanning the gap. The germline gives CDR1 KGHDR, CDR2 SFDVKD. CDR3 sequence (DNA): TGTGCCACCAGTGATCTGACCCCCCTATACTTC. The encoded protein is CATSDLTPLYF.

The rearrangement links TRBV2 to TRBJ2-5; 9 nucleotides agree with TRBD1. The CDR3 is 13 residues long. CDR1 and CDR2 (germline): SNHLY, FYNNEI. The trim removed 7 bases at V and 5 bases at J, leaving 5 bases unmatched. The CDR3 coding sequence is TGTGCCAGCACACGGGACAGGGAGGAGACCCAGTACTTC. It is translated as CASTRDREETQYF.

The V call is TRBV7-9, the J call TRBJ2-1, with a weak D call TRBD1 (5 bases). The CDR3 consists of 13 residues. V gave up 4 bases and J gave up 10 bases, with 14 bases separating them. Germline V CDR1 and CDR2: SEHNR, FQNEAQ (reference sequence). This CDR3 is CASSSGRTTEQFF. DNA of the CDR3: TGTGCCAGCAGCTCAGGTAGGACAACCGAGCAGTTCTTC.

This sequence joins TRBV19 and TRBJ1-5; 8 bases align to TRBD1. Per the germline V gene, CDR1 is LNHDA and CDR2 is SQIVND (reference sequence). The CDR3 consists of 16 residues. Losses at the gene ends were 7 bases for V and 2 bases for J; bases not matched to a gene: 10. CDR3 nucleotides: TGTGCCAGTACCCCGGACAGGGAGTCGGGCAATCAGCCCCAGCATTTT. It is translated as CASTPDRESGNQPQHF.

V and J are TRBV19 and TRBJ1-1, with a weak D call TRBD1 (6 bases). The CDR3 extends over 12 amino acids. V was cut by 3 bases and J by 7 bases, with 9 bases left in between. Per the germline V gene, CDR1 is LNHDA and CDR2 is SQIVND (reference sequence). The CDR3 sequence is CASSIGTFEAFF. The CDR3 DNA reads TGTGCCAGTAGTATTGGGACATTTGAAGCTTTCTTT.

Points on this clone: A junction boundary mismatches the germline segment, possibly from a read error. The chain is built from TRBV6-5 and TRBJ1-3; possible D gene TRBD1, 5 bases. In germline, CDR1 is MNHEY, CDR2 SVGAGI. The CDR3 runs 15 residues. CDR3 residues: CASSRMDHGGAGQHF. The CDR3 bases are TGTGCCAGCAGCCGAATGGACCACGGAGGGGCAGGTCAACATTTT.

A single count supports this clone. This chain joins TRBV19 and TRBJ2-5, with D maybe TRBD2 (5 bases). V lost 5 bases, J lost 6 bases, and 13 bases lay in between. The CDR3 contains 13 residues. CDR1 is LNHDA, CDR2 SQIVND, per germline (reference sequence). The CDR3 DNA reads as TGTGCCAGTAGTGCTGGACTCTCGAAGACCCAGTACTTC. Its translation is CASSAGLSKTQYF. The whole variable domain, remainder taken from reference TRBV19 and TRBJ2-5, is DGGITQSPKYLFRKEGQNVTLSCEQNLNHDAMYWYRQDPGQGLRLIYYSQIVNDFQKGDIAEGYSVSREKKESFPLTVTSAQKNPTAFYLCASSAGLSKTQYFGPGTRLLVL.

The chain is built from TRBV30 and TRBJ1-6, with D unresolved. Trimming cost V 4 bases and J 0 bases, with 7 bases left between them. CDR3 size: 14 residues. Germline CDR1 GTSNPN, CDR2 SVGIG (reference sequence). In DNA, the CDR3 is TGTGCCTGGACCCCTAGCTCCTATAATTCACCCCTCCACTTT. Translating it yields CAWTPSSYNSPLHF.

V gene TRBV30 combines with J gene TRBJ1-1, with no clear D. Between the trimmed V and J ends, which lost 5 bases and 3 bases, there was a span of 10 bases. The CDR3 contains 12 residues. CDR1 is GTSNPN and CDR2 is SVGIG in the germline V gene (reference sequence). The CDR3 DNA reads TGTGCCTGGGACGGGATATACACTGAAGCTTTCTTT. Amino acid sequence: CAWDGIYTEAFF.

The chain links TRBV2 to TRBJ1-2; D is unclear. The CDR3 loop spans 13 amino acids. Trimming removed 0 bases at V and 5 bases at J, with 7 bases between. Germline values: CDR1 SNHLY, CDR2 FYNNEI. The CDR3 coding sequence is TGTGCCAGCAGTGAAGCAGGCGTATATGGCTACACCTTC. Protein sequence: CASSEAGVYGYTF.

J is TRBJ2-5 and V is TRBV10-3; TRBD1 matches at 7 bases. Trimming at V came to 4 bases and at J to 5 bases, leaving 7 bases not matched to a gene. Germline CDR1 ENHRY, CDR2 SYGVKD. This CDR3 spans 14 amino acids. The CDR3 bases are TGTGCCATCAGTGGAGGACAGGTGGGGGAGACCCAGTACTTC. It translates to CAISGGQVGETQYF.

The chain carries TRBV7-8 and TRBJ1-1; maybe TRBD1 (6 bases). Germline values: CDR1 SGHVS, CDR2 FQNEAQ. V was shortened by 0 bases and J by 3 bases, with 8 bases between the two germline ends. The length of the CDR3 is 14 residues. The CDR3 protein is CASSLAWGHTEAFF. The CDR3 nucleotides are TGTGCCAGCAGCTTAGCCTGGGGGCACACTGAAGCTTTCTTT.

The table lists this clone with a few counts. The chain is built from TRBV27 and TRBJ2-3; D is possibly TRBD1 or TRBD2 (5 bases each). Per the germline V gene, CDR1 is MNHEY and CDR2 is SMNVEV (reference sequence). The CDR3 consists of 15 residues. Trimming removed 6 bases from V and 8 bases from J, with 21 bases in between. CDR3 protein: CASSLNILVGATQYF. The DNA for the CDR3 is TGTGCCAGCAGCCTGAACATCTTAGTCGGGGCTACGCAGTATTTT.

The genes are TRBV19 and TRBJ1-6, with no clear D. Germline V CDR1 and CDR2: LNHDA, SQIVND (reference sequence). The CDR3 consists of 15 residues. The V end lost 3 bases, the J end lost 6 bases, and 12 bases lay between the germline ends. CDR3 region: CASSMADRSNSPLHF. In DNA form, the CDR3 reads TGTGCCAGTAGTATGGCTGATCGAAGTAATTCACCCCTCCACTTT.